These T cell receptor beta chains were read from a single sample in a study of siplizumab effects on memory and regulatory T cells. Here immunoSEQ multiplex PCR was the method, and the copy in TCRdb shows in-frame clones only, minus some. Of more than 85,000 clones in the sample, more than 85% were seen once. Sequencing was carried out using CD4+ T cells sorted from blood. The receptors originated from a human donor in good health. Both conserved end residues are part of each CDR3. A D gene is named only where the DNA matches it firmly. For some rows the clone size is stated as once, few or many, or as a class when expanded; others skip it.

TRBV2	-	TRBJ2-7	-	TGTGCCAGGGAAGGCGAGCAGTACTTC	CAREGEQYF
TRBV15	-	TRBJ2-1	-	TGTGCCACCCGGGGAGACGGCTCCTACAATGAGCAGTTCTTC	CATRGDGSYNEQFF
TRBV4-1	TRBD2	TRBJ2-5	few	TGCGCCAGCAGCCATACGAATCTGGGACTAACTAAAGAGACCCAGTACTTC	CASSHTNLGLTKETQYF
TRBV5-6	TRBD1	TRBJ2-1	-	TGTGCCAGCGGACTGACAGGGGGGATCGGCAATGAGCAGTTCTTC	CASGLTGGIGNEQFF
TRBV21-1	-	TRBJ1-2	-	TGTGCCAGCAGCAAATGGGACAGGAGGTTGTGTAATGGCTACACCTTC	CASSKWDRRLCNGYTF
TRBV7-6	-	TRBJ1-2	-	TGTGCCAGCAGCCCGTGGGGGGGGGCTGATGGCTACACCTTC	CASSPWGGADGYTF
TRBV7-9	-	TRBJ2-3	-	TGTGCCAGCAGCTTATTCTCTGGGAACACAGATACGCAGTATTTT	CASSLFSGNTDTQYF
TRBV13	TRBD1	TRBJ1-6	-	TGTGCCAGCAGAAGGTATCGACAGGGGGCGAAGTCACCCCTCCACTTT	CASRRYRQGAKSPLHF
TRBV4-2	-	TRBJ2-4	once	TGTGCCAGCAGCCAAGTGTTCGCGACTACCTTGTCTGCCAAAAACATTCAGTACTTC	CASSQVFATTLSAKNIQYF
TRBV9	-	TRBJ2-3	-	TGTGCCAGCAGGGGTTCCGGGGAGCTCACAGATACGCAGTATTTT	CASRGSGELTDTQYF
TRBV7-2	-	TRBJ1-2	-	TGTGCCAGCAGTACGGCGGGATTCTATGGCTACACCTTC	CASSTAGFYGYTF
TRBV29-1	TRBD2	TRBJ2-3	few	TGCAGCGGGAGTGGGGGGGGTAGGTCGTACTCGTATTTT	CSGSGGGRSYSYF
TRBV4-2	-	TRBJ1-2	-	TGTGCCAGCAGCCAGCCAGACGGGGGGAACTATGGCTACACCTTC	CASSQPDGGNYGYTF
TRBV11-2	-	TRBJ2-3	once	TGTGCCAGCAGCCGACAGGGAGGGGCAGATACGCAGTATTTT	CASSRQGGADTQYF
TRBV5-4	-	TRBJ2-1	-	TGTGCCAGCAGCACCCCAGGTACCTACAATGAGCAGTTCTTC	CASSTPGTYNEQFF
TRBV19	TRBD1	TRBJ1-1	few	TGTGCCAGTAGCCGTAACAGGGGTGAAGCTTTCTTT	CASSRNRGEAFF
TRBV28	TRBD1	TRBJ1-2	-	TGTGCCAGCAGGACAGGGGGGAATGGCTACACCTTC	CASRTGGNGYTF
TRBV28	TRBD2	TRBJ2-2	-	TGTGCCGGTTCCCAAAGCGGGAGGGGATATACCGGGGAGCTGTTTTTT	CAGSQSGRGYTGELFF
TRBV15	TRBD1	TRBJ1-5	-	TGTGCCACCAGCAGGACGGACAGGGGGCGTTGGCAGCCCCAGCATTTT	CATSRTDRGRWQPQHF
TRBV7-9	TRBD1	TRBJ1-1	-	TGTGCCAGCAGCTTAGCATCCGGGACAGGGGACACTGAAGCTTTCTTT	CASSLASGTGDTEAFF
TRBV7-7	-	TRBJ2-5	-	TGTGCCAGCAGCGGTGACTGGCATGGGGAGACCCAGTACTTC	CASSGDWHGETQYF
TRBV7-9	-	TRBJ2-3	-	TGTGCCAGCAGCTCTTTTGTGGGAACGGTAACAGATACGCAGTATTTT	CASSSFVGTVTDTQYF
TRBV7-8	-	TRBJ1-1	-	TGTGCCAGCAGCGTTACCCAGGGTTCCGTCGGGAACACTGAAGCTTTCTTT	CASSVTQGSVGNTEAFF
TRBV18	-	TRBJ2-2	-	TGTGCCAGCTCACCATTCGGGGGGGAGCTGTTTTTT	CASSPFGGELFF
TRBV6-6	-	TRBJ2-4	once	TGTGCCAGCAGTTCAGGACCTGAAAACATTCAGTACTTC	CASSSGPENIQYF
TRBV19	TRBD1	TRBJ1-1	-	TGTGCCAGTAGTGCGAAGGGGGCGACTGAAGCTTTCTTT	CASSAKGATEAFF
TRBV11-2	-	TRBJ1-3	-	TGTGCCAGCAGCCTAGAGAGGTGGGGCACCATATATTTT	CASSLERWGTIYF
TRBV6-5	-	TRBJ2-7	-	TGTGCCAGCAGTCGGACGGAAGAGCAGTACTTC	CASSRTEEQYF